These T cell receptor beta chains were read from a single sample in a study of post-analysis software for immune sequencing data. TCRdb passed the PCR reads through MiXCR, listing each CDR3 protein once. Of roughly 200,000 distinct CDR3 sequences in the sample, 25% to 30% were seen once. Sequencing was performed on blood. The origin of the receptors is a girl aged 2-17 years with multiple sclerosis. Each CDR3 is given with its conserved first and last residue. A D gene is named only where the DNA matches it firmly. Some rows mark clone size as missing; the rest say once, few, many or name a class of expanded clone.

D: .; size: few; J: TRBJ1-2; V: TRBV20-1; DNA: TGCAGTGCTGAGTGGGGCAACATATCTGATGGCTACACCTTC; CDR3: CSAEWGNISDGYTF
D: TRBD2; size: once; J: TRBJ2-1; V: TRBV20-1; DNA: TGCAGTGCTAGAGTCCCGACTAGCGGGAGGAATACTGAGCAGTTCTTC; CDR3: CSARVPTSGRNTEQFF
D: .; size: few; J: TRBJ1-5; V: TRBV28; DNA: TGTGCCAGCAGTTTAAGGTGGACAGCCAATCAGCCCCAGCATTTT; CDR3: CASSLRWTANQPQHF
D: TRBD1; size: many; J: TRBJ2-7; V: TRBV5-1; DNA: TGCGCCAGCAGCTTGAACAGGGGCTACGAGCAGTACTTC; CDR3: CASSLNRGYEQYF
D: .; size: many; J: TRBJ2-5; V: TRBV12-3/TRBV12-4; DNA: TGTGCCACAGGAAACCCGGAGACCCAGTACTTC; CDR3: CATGNPETQYF
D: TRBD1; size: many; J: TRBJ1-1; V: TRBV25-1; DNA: TGTGCCAGCAGTGAAACTCCCGGGACAGGGGGCGGGCGAACTGAAGCTTTCTTT; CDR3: CASSETPGTGGGRTEAFF
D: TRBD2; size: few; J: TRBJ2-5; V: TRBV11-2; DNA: TGTGCCAGCAGCTTAGTGCGGGGACTAACCCAAGAGACCCAGTACTTC; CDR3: CASSLVRGLTQETQYF
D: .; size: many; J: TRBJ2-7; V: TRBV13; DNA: TGTGCCAGCAGCTTTGGGCAGGGAAGCACATACGAGCAGTACTTC; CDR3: CASSFGQGSTYEQYF
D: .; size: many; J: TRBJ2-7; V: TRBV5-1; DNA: TGCGCCAGCAGCTCCGACAGTTACTACGAGCAGTACTTC; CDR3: CASSSDSYYEQYF
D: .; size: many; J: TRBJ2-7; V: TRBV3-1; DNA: TGTGCCAGCAGCCAACGCTCCTACGAGCAGTACTTC; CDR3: CASSQRSYEQYF
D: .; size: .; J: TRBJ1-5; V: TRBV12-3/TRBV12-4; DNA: TGTGCCAGCAGCCGGAGGGTCAATCAGCCCCAGCATTTT; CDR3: CASSRRVNQPQHF
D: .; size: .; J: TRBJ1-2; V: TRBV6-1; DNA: TGTGCCAGCAGGGACAACTATGGCTACACCTTC; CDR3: CASRDNYGYTF
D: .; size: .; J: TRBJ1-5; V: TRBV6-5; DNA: TGTGCCAGCAGCCGAGATGTAGGTCAGCCCCAGCATTTT; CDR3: CASSRDVGQPQHF
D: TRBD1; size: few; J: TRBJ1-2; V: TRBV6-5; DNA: TGTGCCAGCAGAGCGACAGGGGGAATTTCCTATGGCTACACCTTC; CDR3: CASRATGGISYGYTF
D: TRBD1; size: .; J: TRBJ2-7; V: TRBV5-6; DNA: TGTGCCAGCAGCTTGTTGGGACAGGGGCCTCACGAGCAGTACTTC; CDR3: CASSLLGQGPHEQYF
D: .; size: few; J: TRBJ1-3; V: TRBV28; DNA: TGTGCCAGCGGGGAAGTAGGATCTGGAAACACCATATATTTT; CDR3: CASGEVGSGNTIYF
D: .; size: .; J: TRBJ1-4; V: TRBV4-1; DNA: TGCGCCAGCAGCCACACAGCGGTTTCGGGTGAAAAACTGTTTTTT; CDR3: CASSHTAVSGEKLFF
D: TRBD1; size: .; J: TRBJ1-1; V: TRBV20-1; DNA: TGCAGTGCCCCCGTAGGCAACGACAGGGGGCGGAACACTGAAGCTTTCTTT; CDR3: CSAPVGNDRGRNTEAFF
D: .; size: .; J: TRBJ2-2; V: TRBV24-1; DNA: TGTGCCACCAGTGAAGATAGCTTGCGGGAGCTGTTTTTT; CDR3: CATSEDSLRELFF
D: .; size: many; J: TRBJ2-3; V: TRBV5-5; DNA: TGTGCCAGCAGCTTGGCCGGGACTGGAGGAGATACGCAGTATTTT; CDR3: CASSLAGTGGDTQYF
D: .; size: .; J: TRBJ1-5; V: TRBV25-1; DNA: TGTGCCAGCAGTGATGGGGGCGGGGGCATGGGTCAGCCCCAGCATTTT; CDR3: CASSDGGGGMGQPQHF
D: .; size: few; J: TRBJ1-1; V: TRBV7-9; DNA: TGTGCCAGCAGCTTTTCCCTGGGGGGGGCAGGGAACACTGAAGCTTTCTTT; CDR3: CASSFSLGGAGNTEAFF
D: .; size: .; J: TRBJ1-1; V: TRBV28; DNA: TGTGCCAGCTACGAGAACACTGAAGCTTTCTTT; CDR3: CASYENTEAFF
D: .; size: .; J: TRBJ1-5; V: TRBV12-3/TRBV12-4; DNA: TGTGCCAGCAGTTTTTGGGGTCAGCCCCAGCATTTT; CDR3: CASSFWGQPQHF
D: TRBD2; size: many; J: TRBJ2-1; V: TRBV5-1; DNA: TGCGCCAGCAGCCTGGATAGTAGCGGGGGTTACAATGAGCAGTTCTTC; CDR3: CASSLDSSGGYNEQFF
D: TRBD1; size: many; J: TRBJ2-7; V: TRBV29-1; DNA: TGCAGCGTTGAACTGGACAGGGCCCCTCAAGCGGAGCAGTACTTC; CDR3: CSVELDRAPQAEQYF
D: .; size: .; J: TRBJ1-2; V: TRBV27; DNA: TGTGCCAGCAGTTTACCCAGCGGTTATGGCTACACCTTC; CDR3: CASSLPSGYGYTF
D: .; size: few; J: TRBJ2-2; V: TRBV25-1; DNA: TGTGCCAGCAGTGAGGGGTCGGGGGACACCGGGGAGCTGTTTTTT; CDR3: CASSEGSGDTGELFF
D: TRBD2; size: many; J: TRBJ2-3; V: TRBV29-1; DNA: TGCAGCGTCCAGGGACTAGCGGGCGATACGCAGTATTTT; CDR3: CSVQGLAGDTQYF
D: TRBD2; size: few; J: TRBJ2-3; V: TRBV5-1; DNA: TGCGCCAGCAGCTGGGGTCGACTAGCGGGAGGCACAGATACGCAGTATTTT; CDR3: CASSWGRLAGGTDTQYF
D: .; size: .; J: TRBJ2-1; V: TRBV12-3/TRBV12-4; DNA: TGTGCCAGCCACCGGTCAGGGACCGGTCCCGGTAATGAGCAGTTCTTC; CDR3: CASHRSGTGPGNEQFF
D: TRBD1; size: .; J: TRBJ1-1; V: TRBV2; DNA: TGTGCCAGTAGTAGACAGGGGGGCACTGAAGCTTTCTTT; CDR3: CASSRQGGTEAFF
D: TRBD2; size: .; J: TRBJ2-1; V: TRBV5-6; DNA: TGTGCCAGCAGCTTGGCGTTTCAGCTAGCGGGAGGGAGGAAGCAGTTCTTC; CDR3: CASSLAFQLAGGRKQFF
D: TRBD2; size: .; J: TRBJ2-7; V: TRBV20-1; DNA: TGCAGTGCCAGCGGCCGGGGGGGGGACGAGCAGTACTTC; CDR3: CSASGRGGDEQYF
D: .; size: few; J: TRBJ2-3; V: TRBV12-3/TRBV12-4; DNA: TGTGCCAGCCTCCAACGAAGCACAGATACGCAGTATTTT; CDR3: CASLQRSTDTQYF
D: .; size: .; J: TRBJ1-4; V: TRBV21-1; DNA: TGTGCCAGCCGCTCGGGGGGGCCCAGAGCTGAAAAACTGTTTTTT; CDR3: CASRSGGPRAEKLFF
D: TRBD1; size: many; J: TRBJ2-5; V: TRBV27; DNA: TGTGCCAGCAGTCTCGACAGGGTTGAGACCCAGTACTTC; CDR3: CASSLDRVETQYF
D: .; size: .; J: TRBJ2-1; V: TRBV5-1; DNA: TGCGCCAGCAGCTTGGGGCGGTCTACGGATGAGCGGTTCTTC; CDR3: CASSLGRSTDERFF
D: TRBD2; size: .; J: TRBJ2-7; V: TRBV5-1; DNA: TGCGCCAGCAGTTGGACTAGCGGGGCCTACGAGCAGTACTTC; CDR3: CASSWTSGAYEQYF
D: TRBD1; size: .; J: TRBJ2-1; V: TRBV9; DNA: TGTGCCAGCAGCGTAAGACAGGGTTACAATGAGCAGTTCTTC; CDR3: CASSVRQGYNEQFF
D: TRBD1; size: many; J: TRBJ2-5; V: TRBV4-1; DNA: TGCGCCAGCAGCCAAGTCGTTTTGGGACAGGGTAGGGAGACCCAGTACTTC; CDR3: CASSQVVLGQGRETQYF
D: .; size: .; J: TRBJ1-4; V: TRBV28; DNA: TGTGCCACCCGGGATGGGAGGCTGCATAATGAAAAACTGTTTTTT; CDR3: CATRDGRLHNEKLFF
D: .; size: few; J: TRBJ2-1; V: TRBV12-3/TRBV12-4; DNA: TGTGCCGGCAGTTCAAAAACCCCGGGACTTTTAAACAATGAGCAGTTCTTC; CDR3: CAGSSKTPGLLNNEQFF
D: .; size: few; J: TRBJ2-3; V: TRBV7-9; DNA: TGTGCGATCCCGGTCAGGTCCACAGATACGCAGTATTTT; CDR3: CAIPVRSTDTQYF
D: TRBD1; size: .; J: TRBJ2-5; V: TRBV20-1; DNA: TGCAGTGTACCGCCGGACCTCGACAGGGGAGTGGCCCAGTACTTC; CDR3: CSVPPDLDRGVAQYF
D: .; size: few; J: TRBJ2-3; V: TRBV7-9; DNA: TGTGCCAGCAGCTCTCGTTCAGGGCCCCCTAGCACAGATACGCAGTATTTT; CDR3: CASSSRSGPPSTDTQYF
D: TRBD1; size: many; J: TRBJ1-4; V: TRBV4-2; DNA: TGTGCCAGCAGCCGTACCGGGACAGGGGAGGAAAAACTGTTTTTT; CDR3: CASSRTGTGEEKLFF
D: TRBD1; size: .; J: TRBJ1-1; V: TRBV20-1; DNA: TGCAGTGCTAGGCTGCCCGGACAGGAGTGGACTGAAGCTTTCTTT; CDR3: CSARLPGQEWTEAFF
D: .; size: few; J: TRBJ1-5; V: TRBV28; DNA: TGTGCCAGCACCGCTTTGGGGGGCGGGAGCAATCAGCCCCAGCATTTT; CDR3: CASTALGGGSNQPQHF
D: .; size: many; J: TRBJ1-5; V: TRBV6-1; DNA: TGTGCCAGCAGTGAACGGGGTAATCAGCCCCAGCATTTT; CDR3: CASSERGNQPQHF
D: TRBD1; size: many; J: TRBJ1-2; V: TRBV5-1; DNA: TGCGCCAGCAGCTTGTATACAGGGGCCGACTATGGCTACACCTTC; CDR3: CASSLYTGADYGYTF
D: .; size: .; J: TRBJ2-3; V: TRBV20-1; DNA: TGCAGTGCTAGAGGCGCGGAGGGGACTAGCACAGATACGCAGTATTTT; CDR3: CSARGAEGTSTDTQYF
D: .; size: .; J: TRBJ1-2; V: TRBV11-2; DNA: TGTGCCAGCAGCCATCCCCCGAGGCACAGTGGCTACACCTTC; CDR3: CASSHPPRHSGYTF